These T cell receptor beta chains were read from a single sample in a study of blood T cell repertoires in COVID-19. Sequencing was performed with immunoSEQ multiplex PCR; in TCRdb, only in-frame clones are kept and a portion is missing. The profile shows 150,000 to 200,000 clones, nearly 90% of them singletons. Sample: peripheral blood. Receptor source: a man between 60 and 70 years old with active or convalescent COVID-19. Each CDR3 is given with its conserved first and last residue. The D gene is left open where the match is weak.

len	v_gene	j_gene	d_gene	CDR3aa
14	TRBV5-1	TRBJ2-1	TRBD2	CASEPGLAGDEQFF
12	TRBV12-3/TRBV12-4	TRBJ1-2	TRBD1	CASSTGESGYTF
17	TRBV10-3	TRBJ1-2	TRBD1	CAISVDRVEAPNYGYTF
14	TRBV4-1	TRBJ2-1	.	CASSLGAHANEQFF
11	TRBV5-1	TRBJ1-2	.	CASRGEGSNTF
16	TRBV7-9	TRBJ1-1	TRBD1	CASSHRQGGMNTEAFF
15	TRBV5-4	TRBJ2-7	.	CASSPTVGQGNEQYF
12	TRBV2	TRBJ2-1	.	CASGAQYNEQFF
15	TRBV7-9	TRBJ1-1	TRBD1	CASSPSQGADTEAFF
15	TRBV14	TRBJ2-5	TRBD1	CASSRYRGLVETQYF
14	TRBV28	TRBJ1-2	TRBD1	CASSLGTARYGYTF
13	TRBV2	TRBJ1-5	.	CASASRLNQPQHF
13	TRBV6-6	TRBJ2-5	.	CASRRDIQETQYF
14	TRBV6-5	TRBJ2-2	.	CASNFQGRTGELFF
13	TRBV10-2	TRBJ1-3	.	CASSPGVGNTIYF
15	TRBV5-6	TRBJ2-1	.	CASSLVGGVYNEQFF
14	TRBV6-5	TRBJ2-5	.	CASSLTTGQETQYF
17	TRBV11-2	TRBJ2-3	TRBD1	CASSLRLGAGGKDTQYF
17	TRBV18	TRBJ1-2	TRBD1	CASSQSGQAPSPGGYTF
15	TRBV2	TRBJ2-3	TRBD2	CASSESGGSTDTQYF
14	TRBV5-6	TRBJ1-6	TRBD1	CASSSRQGLSPLHF
15	TRBV4-2	TRBJ2-5	.	CASSQGLGAEETQYF
14	TRBV6-6	TRBJ1-1	.	CASRKQDTNTEAFF
16	TRBV4-1	TRBJ1-6	.	CASSQVPLLINSPLHF
15	TRBV5-1	TRBJ2-2	TRBD2	CASSSTSGETGELFF
13	TRBV7-7	TRBJ2-1	.	CASSLDRLNEQFF
13	TRBV2	TRBJ1-2	.	CASSDQVTYGYTF
15	TRBV4-2	TRBJ1-6	.	CASSQEEQGSSPLHF
14	TRBV6-5	TRBJ1-2	.	CASSYSRGGYGYTF
16	TRBV5-1	TRBJ2-6	.	CASSLQVLAGANVLTF
16	TRBV7-9	TRBJ2-5	TRBD1	CASSLAGQGMGETQYF
17	TRBV2	TRBJ1-5	TRBD1	CASKDRGPVLGNQPQHF
13	TRBV6-6	TRBJ1-2	.	CASREGAEGGYTF
14	TRBV3-1/TRBV3-2	TRBJ1-6	.	CASSATGGNSPLHF
16	TRBV6-1	TRBJ2-5	.	CASSELGFTPQETQYF
18	TRBV2	TRBJ2-4	TRBD1	CASSESYRTGGTKNIQYF
16	TRBV5-1	TRBJ2-7	.	CASSLGDSWVSYEQYF
14	TRBV6-5	TRBJ1-2	TRBD1	CASRKRTGERGYTF
13	TRBV27	TRBJ1-2	.	CASSLQGRYGYTF
15	TRBV5-6	TRBJ1-5	.	CASSLTRYSNQPQHF
15	TRBV24-1	TRBJ2-3	.	CATSGRSQSPDTQYF
18	TRBV3-1/TRBV3-2	TRBJ2-5	.	CASSQRRGSGEYQETQYF
15	TRBV6-5	TRBJ2-7	TRBD1	CASSYSSRGPYEQYF
14	TRBV15	TRBJ2-3	.	CATSSQGSSDTQYF
15	TRBV5-5	TRBJ1-5	.	CASSLGFLSNQPQHF
12	TRBV12-3/TRBV12-4	TRBJ2-2	.	CASSLRAGELFF
13	TRBV5-1	TRBJ1-2	.	CASSLDGDYGYTF
14	TRBV30	TRBJ1-4	.	CAWGPGRTNEKLFF
10	TRBV20-1	TRBJ1-2	.	CSASKRGYTF
15	TRBV11-2	TRBJ2-1	TRBD2	CASSFTSGGANEQFF
13	TRBV7-3	TRBJ1-6	.	CASSLGPNSPLHF
14	TRBV6-5	TRBJ1-4	TRBD1	CASSYHRGGEKLFF
13	TRBV11-3	TRBJ2-3	.	CASSLGRESTQYF
12	TRBV4-1	TRBJ1-2	.	CASSVVAGDYTF